The 9 T cell receptor beta chains presented below share a single source sample, sequenced in a study of preoperative IRX-2 immunotherapy in early breast cancer. Repertoires were generated with immunoSEQ multiplex PCR, while TCRdb's copy carries only in-frame clones and drops some. The table records about 2,000 clones, roughly three quarters of them present only once. Treatment specified: preoperative locoregional IRX-2 cytokine immunotherapy. The sequencing used tumor tissue, collected before IRX-2 immunotherapy. Source of these receptors: a human donor with breast cancer.

This sequence joins TRBV25-1 and TRBJ2-1, with D possibly being TRBD1 or TRBD2 (6 bases each). V gave up 3 bases and J gave up 4 bases, with 10 bases separating them. The CDR3 extends over 14 amino acids. The germline V gene encodes CDR1 MGHDK and CDR2 SYGVNS. In nucleotides, the CDR3 is TGTGCCAGCAGTGACCGGGGGCAGTACAATGAGCAGTTCTTC. Translating gives CASSDRGQYNEQFF.

As DNA, the CDR3 is TGTGCCAGCAGTTCCGGGACAGGAGCGTACAATGAGCAGTTCTTC. Residues: CASSSGTGAYNEQFF. V and J are TRBV6-8 and TRBJ2-1, with TRBD1 matching 8 bases. The CDR3 contains 15 residues. V lost 4 bases, J lost 4 bases, and 6 bases stayed unmatched. Germline values: CDR1 MNHGY, CDR2 SAAAGT.

The CDR3 region has the DNA TGTGCCAGCAGCCCATTCCGACGTGGGCCTCAACCGGAAAACACCATATATTTT. It specifies CASSPFRRGPQPENTIYF. The V and J genes are TRBV11-3 and TRBJ1-3; D is undetermined. There are 18 residues in the CDR3. V dropped 5 bases and J dropped 6 bases, with 26 bases sitting between them. The germline V gene encodes CDR1 SGHNT and CDR2 YENEEA.

The chain joins TRBV6-8 to TRBJ2-2; 11 positions agree with TRBD1. Per germline, CDR1 MNHGY and CDR2 SAAAGT. CDR3 size: 15 residues. The ends lost 6 bases at V and 5 bases at J; junction bases unmatched: 5. The CDR3 coding sequence is TGTGCCAGCAGGGCCGGGACAGGGGGAACCGGGGAGCTGTTTTTT. Residues: CASRAGTGGTGELFF.

This clone has just a few counts. The chain links TRBV6-8 to TRBJ2-5; weak D call: TRBD2 (6 bases). Trimming shortened V by 6 bases and J by 5 bases, and 13 bases separated the two germline ends. The CDR3 loop spans 13 amino acids. CDR1 is MNHGY, CDR2 SAAAGT, per germline. The DNA of the CDR3 is TGTGCCAGCAGGGGAGGATTAGGGGAGACCCAGTACTTC. Amino acid sequence: CASRGGLGETQYF.

This clone was counted between two and nine times. V usage is TRBV19 and J usage is TRBJ1-1; the D gene is possibly TRBD1 (5 bases). The length of the CDR3 is 12 residues. V was clipped by 9 bases and J by 11 bases, with 19 bases between them. The germline CDR1 and CDR2 sequences are LNHDA and SQIVND (reference sequence). CDR3 DNA: TGTGCCAGGCGGAAGAACAGGTCAGGGGCTTTCTTT. It codes for CARRKNRSGAFF.

This rearrangement joins TRBV28 to TRBJ1-5, with D maybe TRBD1 (5 bases). Germline values: CDR1 MDHEN, CDR2 SYDVKM. V was cut by 5 bases and J by 4 bases, with 15 bases left in between. CDR3 length: 15 residues. CDR3 DNA: TGTGCCAGCAGTACCACCCAGGGTGGGAATCAGCCCCAGCATTTT. It encodes CASSTTQGGNQPQHF.

The V gene is TRBV6-8, the J gene TRBJ2-7; TRBD2 matches at 11 bases. V lost 4 bases to trimming and J lost 3 bases; unmatched junction nucleotides: 8. Per germline, CDR1 MNHGY and CDR2 SAAAGT. The CDR3 covers 16 residues. This chain's CDR3 is CASSSARTSGYYEQYF. The CDR3 DNA reads TGTGCCAGCAGTTCGGCTCGGACTAGCGGGTACTACGAGCAGTACTTC.

This clone was seen only a few times. CDR3 bases: TGTGCCAGCAGCTCCGGACAGGCCCAAGAGACCCAGTACTTC. Protein product: CASSSGQAQETQYF. The chain links TRBV11-3 to TRBJ2-5; 7 positions match TRBD1. The trim removed 4 bases at V and 1 base at J, leaving 3 bases unmatched. The germline V gene encodes CDR1 SGHNT and CDR2 YENEEA. The CDR3 consists of 14 residues.